The clone carrying this T cell receptor (beta chain) was found many times. Antigen: not known. The sample belongs to a study of T cells after yellow fever vaccination. Study conclusions and caveats: The booster saw the reappearance of most primary-vaccination clones (around 96% CD4, around 90% CD8).

MiXCR, run by TCRdb on the 5' RACE reads, gives a single entry per CDR3 protein. This repertoire shows approximately 240,000 distinct CDR3 sequences, over 3% found once; its top ten account for under 20%. Specimen: PBMCs, collected 15 days after the yellow fever booster vaccination. This clonotype originated in a man aged 18 to 30 who received the YFV17D yellow fever vaccine.

CDR3 protein: CASNERTGANVLTF. CDR3 nucleotide sequence: TGTGCCAGCAACGAGAGAACAGGGGCCAACGTCCTGACTTTC. V and J are TRBV28 and TRBJ2-6; unclear D gene. The CDR3 covers 14 residues. Germline V lookup: CDR1 MDHEN, CDR2 SYDVKM. V was pared by 7 bases and J by 4 bases, with 11 bases between.